Here is one T cell receptor (beta chain) with its context. Per the authors' pipeline: Counts of nucleated cells, estimated from reference gene primer amplification, were obtained. TCRdb's copy holds only in-frame clones and misses some; the assay was immunoSEQ multiplex PCR. Clone size and V and J calls were adopted from that table, with D and trimming inferred from the DNA. The sample yields around 130,000 clones, more than 90% seen once. The source of the sample is a study of blood T cell repertoires in COVID-19. Study-level background: The origin of the acute and convalescent COVID-19 samples was the United States, Italy and Spain. T cells, B-cell-depleted T cells, or PBMCs provided the cDNA or gDNA that served as material.

The V segment lost 0 bases and the J segment 5 bases; nucleotides outside the gene matches: 8. Germline V gene lookup returns CDR1 SGHDT and CDR2 YYEEEE. This CDR3 is built from 17 residues. The TCR sequence derives from a man between 45 and 60 years old with active COVID-19. The material sequenced was peripheral blood. The chain links TRBV5-6 to TRBJ2-5, with 12 nucleotides matching TRBD2. The CDR3 nucleotides are TGTGCCAGCAGCTTGGATCCAGGGCTAGCGGGAGGGGAGACCCAGTACTTC. Translating it yields CASSLDPGLAGGETQYF.